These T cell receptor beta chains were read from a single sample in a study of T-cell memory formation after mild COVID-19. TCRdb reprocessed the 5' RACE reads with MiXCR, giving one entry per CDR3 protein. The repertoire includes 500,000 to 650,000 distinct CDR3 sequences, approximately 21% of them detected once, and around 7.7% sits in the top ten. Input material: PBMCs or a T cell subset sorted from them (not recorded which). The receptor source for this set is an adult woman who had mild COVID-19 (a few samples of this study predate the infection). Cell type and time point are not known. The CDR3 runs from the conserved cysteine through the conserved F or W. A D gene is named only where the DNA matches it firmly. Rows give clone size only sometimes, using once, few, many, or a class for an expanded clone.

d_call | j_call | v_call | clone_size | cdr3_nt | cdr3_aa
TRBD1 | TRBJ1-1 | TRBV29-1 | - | TGCAGCGGGAGGACAGGGGGAAACACTGAAGCTTTCTTT | CSGRTGGNTEAFF
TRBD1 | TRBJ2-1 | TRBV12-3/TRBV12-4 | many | TGTGCCAGCAGTCCCGGGACAGTCTCGGGTGAGCAGTTCTTC | CASSPGTVSGEQFF
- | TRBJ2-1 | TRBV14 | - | TGTGCCAGCAGCCAGGAGTCGCTTTGGCAGGGCAGGGATGAGCAGTTCTTC | CASSQESLWQGRDEQFF
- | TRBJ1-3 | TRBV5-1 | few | TGCGCCAGCCGGGGAGGGGACTACTCTGGAAACACCATATATTTT | CASRGGDYSGNTIYF
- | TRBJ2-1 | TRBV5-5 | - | TGTGCCAGCAGCGCACTCGACACTTCCTACAATGAGCAGTTCTTC | CASSALDTSYNEQFF
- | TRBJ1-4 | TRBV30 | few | TGTGCCTGGAGTCCCCAGGGAGGGGTAAAACTGTTTTTT | CAWSPQGGVKLFF
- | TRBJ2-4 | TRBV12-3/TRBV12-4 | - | TGTGCCAGCAGTTTGTTGGGGAACATTCAGTACTTC | CASSLLGNIQYF
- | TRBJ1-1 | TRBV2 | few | TGTGCCAGCAAAGGGAAAGGGGGAATGAACACTGAAGCTTTCTTT | CASKGKGGMNTEAFF
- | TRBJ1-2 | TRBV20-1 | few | TGCAGTGCTCCCCAGGGCTACTATGGCTACACCTTC | CSAPQGYYGYTF
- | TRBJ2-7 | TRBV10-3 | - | TGTGCCATCAGTGAGATCGGGAACGAGCAGTACTTC | CAISEIGNEQYF
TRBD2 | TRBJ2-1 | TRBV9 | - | TGTGCCAGCAAGTTGGGAACTAGCGGGCACAATGAGCAGTTCTTC | CASKLGTSGHNEQFF
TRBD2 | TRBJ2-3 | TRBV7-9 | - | TGTGCCAGCAGCTTCTATACCGGGACTAGCGGGGGTCGTCCTAGCACAGATACGCAGTATTTT | CASSFYTGTSGGRPSTDTQYF
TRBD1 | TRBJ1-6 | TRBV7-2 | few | TGTGCCAGCAGCGCTACGATTGGGACAGTTAATAATTCACCCCTCCACTTT | CASSATIGTVNNSPLHF
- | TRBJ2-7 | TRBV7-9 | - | TGTGCCAGCAGCTCTCAAGGGGGGGGACAGGCCTCCTACGAGCAGTACTTC | CASSSQGGGQASYEQYF
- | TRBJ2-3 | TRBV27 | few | TGTGCCAGCAGTCACCCTAGCACAGATACGCAGTATTTT | CASSHPSTDTQYF
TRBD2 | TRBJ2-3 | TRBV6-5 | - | TGTGCCAGCTCTAGCGGGGGGCCTACTCCAAGCACAGATACGCAGTATTTT | CASSSGGPTPSTDTQYF
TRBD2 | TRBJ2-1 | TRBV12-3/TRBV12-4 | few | TGTGCCAGCAGTTCTTGGACTAGCTACAATGAGCAGTTCTTC | CASSSWTSYNEQFF
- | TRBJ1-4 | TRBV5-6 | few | TGTGCCAGCAGCCGGGTGGAAGTTAATGAAAAACTGTTTTTT | CASSRVEVNEKLFF
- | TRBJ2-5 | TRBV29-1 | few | TGCAGCGTTGGATATATAGAAGAGACCCAGTACTTC | CSVGYIEETQYF
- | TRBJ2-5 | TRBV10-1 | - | TGCGCCAGCAGTGATTTTTTGGGGGGACAAGAGACCCAGTACTTC | CASSDFLGGQETQYF
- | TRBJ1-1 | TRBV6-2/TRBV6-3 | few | TGTGCCAGCAGACACGGAGACGTAAGGAACACTGAAGCTTTCTTT | CASRHGDVRNTEAFF
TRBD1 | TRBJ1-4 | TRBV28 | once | TGTGCCAGCAGTTTATACCCATACCGGGACAGGAGTGAAAAACTGTTTTTT | CASSLYPYRDRSEKLFF
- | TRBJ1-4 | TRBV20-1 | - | TGCAGTGCTAGAGGTCACTTCGGTGAAAAACTGTTTTTT | CSARGHFGEKLFF
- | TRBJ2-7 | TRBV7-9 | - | TGTGCCAGCAGCTTAAGCGGGCGAACCTACGAGCAGTACTTC | CASSLSGRTYEQYF
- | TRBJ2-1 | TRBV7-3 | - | TGTGCCAGCAGCACGACAGGAGGCACCCTCAATGAGCAGTTCTTC | CASSTTGGTLNEQFF
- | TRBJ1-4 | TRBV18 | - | TGTGCCAGCTCACCTCAGGGCCCTAATGAAAAACTGTTTTTT | CASSPQGPNEKLFF
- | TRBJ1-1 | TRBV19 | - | TGTGCCAGTAGTAATGTCAACAGGGTTGCTGAAGCTTTCTTT | CASSNVNRVAEAFF
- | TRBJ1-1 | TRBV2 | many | TGTGCCAGCAGTGGAGTCGGTTATGAAGCTTTCTTT | CASSGVGYEAFF
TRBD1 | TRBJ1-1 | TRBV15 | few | TGTGCCACCAGCCCTCACCTGGGACAGGGGAACACTGAAGCTTTCTTT | CATSPHLGQGNTEAFF